The clone carrying this T cell receptor beta chain has just a few counts. TCRdb reprocessed the RACE reads via MiXCR and lists one record per CDR3 protein. The data show 300,000 to 450,000 distinct CDR3 sequences, 5% to 6.5% seen once. The length of the CDR3 is 12 residues. V was cut by 1 base and J by 9 bases, with 6 bases left in between. Per the germline V gene, CDR1 is LGHDT and CDR2 is YNNKEL (reference sequence). Indicated time point: pre-sensitization, week 0. As to treatment: therapeutic diphenylcyclopropenone sensitization with weekly scalp DPC. The drawing of blood occurred before each patch test was applied. The sample is drawn from a study of human T cells and chemical hapten exposure. Study details: The study enrolled mostly female patients with alopecia areata, totalis or universalis. Variability of per-sample TCR yields stemmed mainly from small differences in pooled library volume.

This TCR came from a woman in her 50s with alopecia areata. Some clones in this sample may be carry-over from other donors' samples. The genes are TRBV3-1 and TRBJ2-2; D ambiguous. Sequenced material: whole blood, taken in connection with sensitization to the hapten diphenylcyclopropenone (DPC). The DNA of the CDR3 is TGTGCCAGCAGCCAAGCTACCTGGGAGCTGTTTTTT. Amino acid sequence: CASSQATWELFF.